A selection of T cell receptor beta chains follows, all from one sample in a study of early T cells in non-severe SARS-CoV-2 infection. Via MiXCR, TCRdb re-called the 5' RACE reads, giving one row per CDR3 protein. The repertoire has 55,000 to 75,000 distinct CDR3 sequences, about 6% of them found once; the top ten carry about 3.4%. The starting material was whole blood, obtained at baseline. The receptor set was obtained from an adult who was a healthcare worker with PCR-confirmed SARS-CoV-2 infection or an uninfected control (not recorded which). CDR3s leave out the opening cysteine and the closing phenylalanine or tryptophan.

j_gene: TRBJ1-5; v_gene: TRBV19; CDR3aa: ASSPYMTGANQPQH
j_gene: TRBJ1-1; v_gene: TRBV6-1; CDR3aa: ASRTAENTEAF
j_gene: TRBJ2-3; v_gene: TRBV2; CDR3aa: ASSEARLLNTQY
j_gene: TRBJ2-1; v_gene: TRBV7-9; CDR3aa: ASSTDSNEQF
j_gene: TRBJ2-5; v_gene: TRBV7-6; CDR3aa: ASSDDGLAGSQETQY
j_gene: TRBJ1-2; v_gene: TRBV6-2/TRBV6-3; CDR3aa: ASSYGALSYGYT
j_gene: TRBJ2-5; v_gene: TRBV24-1; CDR3aa: ATSAAGTGRQETQY
j_gene: TRBJ2-7; v_gene: TRBV7-2; CDR3aa: ASSLPPGEQY
j_gene: TRBJ1-6; v_gene: TRBV6-1; CDR3aa: ASTERGGGSYNSPLH
j_gene: TRBJ2-7; v_gene: TRBV3-1; CDR3aa: ASTSLAGGTSYEQY
j_gene: TRBJ2-1; v_gene: TRBV29-1; CDR3aa: SVSGSPGLYNEQF
j_gene: TRBJ1-6; v_gene: TRBV19; CDR3aa: ASTPTPMKNSPLH
j_gene: TRBJ1-1; v_gene: TRBV10-3; CDR3aa: AISESRGGEAF
j_gene: TRBJ2-1; v_gene: TRBV9; CDR3aa: ASSVGGASSYNEQF
j_gene: TRBJ1-2; v_gene: TRBV30; CDR3aa: AWSKGTDNYGYT
j_gene: TRBJ2-7; v_gene: TRBV24-1; CDR3aa: ATSTISDEQY
j_gene: TRBJ2-2; v_gene: TRBV5-1; CDR3aa: ASSSGATGFAGELF
j_gene: TRBJ2-7; v_gene: TRBV5-1; CDR3aa: ASSPSGSYEQY
j_gene: TRBJ2-1; v_gene: TRBV5-1; CDR3aa: ASSFNMGNEQF
j_gene: TRBJ2-3; v_gene: TRBV29-1; CDR3aa: SVRVPLGRNTQY
j_gene: TRBJ2-1; v_gene: TRBV6-2/TRBV6-3; CDR3aa: ASNSGGGQF
j_gene: TRBJ1-6; v_gene: TRBV25-1; CDR3aa: ASSVRGLSPLH
j_gene: TRBJ2-7; v_gene: TRBV18; CDR3aa: ASSPGQEYEQY
j_gene: TRBJ2-4; v_gene: TRBV28; CDR3aa: ASSVLRGQGGIQY
j_gene: TRBJ2-2; v_gene: TRBV5-1; CDR3aa: ASSLDSAGGRELF
j_gene: TRBJ1-6; v_gene: TRBV28; CDR3aa: ATTDLTGPSYNSPLH
j_gene: TRBJ2-1; v_gene: TRBV28; CDR3aa: ASRRDGSGNEQF
j_gene: TRBJ2-1; v_gene: TRBV5-1; CDR3aa: ASSPGQSNNEQF
j_gene: TRBJ2-6; v_gene: TRBV7-8; CDR3aa: ASSLAGGGGANVLT
j_gene: TRBJ2-3; v_gene: TRBV20-1; CDR3aa: SASLRGGPRSTDTQY
j_gene: TRBJ1-3; v_gene: TRBV18; CDR3aa: ASSPGITGARNTIY
j_gene: TRBJ1-2; v_gene: TRBV28; CDR3aa: ASSFGQEAGYT
j_gene: TRBJ1-2; v_gene: TRBV29-1; CDR3aa: SVEAGQAMLYGYT
j_gene: TRBJ2-7; v_gene: TRBV7-9; CDR3aa: ASSEGTSVPEQY
j_gene: TRBJ1-2; v_gene: TRBV4-1; CDR3aa: ASRRIGTGEMKGYT
j_gene: TRBJ2-1; v_gene: TRBV7-9; CDR3aa: ASSPTSGSDNEQF
j_gene: TRBJ2-5; v_gene: TRBV29-1; CDR3aa: SVGKGQETQY
j_gene: TRBJ2-7; v_gene: TRBV7-2; CDR3aa: ASSLAGRGRSYEQY
j_gene: TRBJ1-6; v_gene: TRBV28; CDR3aa: ASTPAGTANSPLH
j_gene: TRBJ2-1; v_gene: TRBV20-1; CDR3aa: SARVPSAYNEQF
j_gene: TRBJ2-1; v_gene: TRBV2; CDR3aa: ASTPRDSYNEQF
j_gene: TRBJ2-3; v_gene: TRBV2; CDR3aa: ASTRSSGAPTDTQY
j_gene: TRBJ2-7; v_gene: TRBV20-1; CDR3aa: SAAGQGILTKVEQY
j_gene: TRBJ2-7; v_gene: TRBV19; CDR3aa: ASSNSRTTPTLEQY
j_gene: TRBJ1-1; v_gene: TRBV27; CDR3aa: ANKPGQGNTEAF
j_gene: TRBJ1-1; v_gene: TRBV6-5; CDR3aa: ASRLSQKNTEAF
j_gene: TRBJ1-5; v_gene: TRBV28; CDR3aa: ASSLWPREGQPQH
j_gene: TRBJ1-2; v_gene: TRBV18; CDR3aa: ASSPGAANYGYT
j_gene: TRBJ1-1; v_gene: TRBV18; CDR3aa: ASSPPGQATEAF
j_gene: TRBJ2-2; v_gene: TRBV28; CDR3aa: ASSLWGGNPNTGELF
j_gene: TRBJ2-7; v_gene: TRBV12-3/TRBV12-4; CDR3aa: ASSRGTVSSYEQY
j_gene: TRBJ2-1; v_gene: TRBV11-2; CDR3aa: ASSFSDEQF
j_gene: TRBJ2-5; v_gene: TRBV5-1; CDR3aa: ASSSGQGGLETQY
j_gene: TRBJ2-1; v_gene: TRBV3-1; CDR3aa: ASSQVGGTHNEQF
j_gene: TRBJ1-5; v_gene: TRBV6-2/TRBV6-3; CDR3aa: ASSLPGQPQH